The T cell receptor beta chain described here comes from a study of graft-versus-host responses after intestinal transplantation. V dropped 5 bases and J dropped 5; count of bases not matched to a gene: 8. Germline V CDR1 and CDR2: SEHNR, FQNEAQ (reference sequence). The CDR3 totals 14 residues. Note on this clone: Its specificity is not known.

Sequencing was performed with immunoSEQ multiplex PCR; in TCRdb, only in-frame clones are kept and a portion is missing. Of approximately 60,000 clones detected, approximately 91% appear once; the ten largest clones hold approximately 1.5%. The chain couples TRBV7-9 to TRBJ2-7, with 8 bases lining up with TRBD1. This clonotype originated in a human donor who was the organ donor for an intestinal transplant. The material was unstimulated CD8+ T cells sorted from spleen or lymph node cells, obtained before transplant. The CDR3 DNA sequence: TGTGCCAGCAGCCCCCACGGACAGGGCAACGAGCAGTACTTC. As protein: CASSPHGQGNEQYF.